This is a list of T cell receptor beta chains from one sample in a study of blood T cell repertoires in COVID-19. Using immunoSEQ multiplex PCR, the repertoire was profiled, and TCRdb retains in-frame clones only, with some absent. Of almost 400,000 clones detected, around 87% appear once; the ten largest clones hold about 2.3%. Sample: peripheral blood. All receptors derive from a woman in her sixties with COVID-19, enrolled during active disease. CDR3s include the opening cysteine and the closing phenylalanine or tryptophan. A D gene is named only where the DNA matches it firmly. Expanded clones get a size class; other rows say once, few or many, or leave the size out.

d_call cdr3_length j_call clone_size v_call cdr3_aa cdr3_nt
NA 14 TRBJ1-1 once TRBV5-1 CASSLLAGSTEAFF TGCGCCAGCAGCTTGCTGGCAGGAAGCACTGAAGCTTTCTTT
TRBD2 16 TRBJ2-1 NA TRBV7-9 CASSLVVAGGRGEQFF TGTGCCAGCAGCTTAGTGGTAGCGGGGGGCCGTGGTGAGCAGTTCTTC
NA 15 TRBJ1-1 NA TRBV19 CASSITGSGRTEAFF TGTGCCAGTAGTATTACAGGGTCCGGTCGCACTGAAGCTTTCTTT
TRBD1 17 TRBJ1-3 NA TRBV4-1 CASSQRGQGSSGNTIYF TGCGCCAGCAGCCAAAGGGGGCAGGGGAGCTCTGGAAACACCATATATTTT
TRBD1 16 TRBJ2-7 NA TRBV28 CASSLNGQGRSYEQYF TGTGCCAGCAGTTTAAACGGACAGGGCCGATCCTACGAGCAGTACTTC
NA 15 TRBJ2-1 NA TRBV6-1 CASSEGSSSYNEQFF TGTGCCAGCAGTGAGGGCAGCAGCTCCTACAATGAGCAGTTCTTC
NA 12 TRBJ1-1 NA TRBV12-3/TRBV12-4 CASSFARAEAFF TGTGCCAGCAGTTTTGCCAGGGCTGAAGCTTTCTTT
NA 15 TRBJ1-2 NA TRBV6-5 CASRTYPTDEYGYTF TGTGCCAGCAGGACGTACCCTACAGACGAGTATGGCTACACCTTC
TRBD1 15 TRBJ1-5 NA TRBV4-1 CASSQDRTGAQPQHF TGCGCCAGCAGCCAAGACAGGACAGGGGCTCAGCCCCAGCATTTT
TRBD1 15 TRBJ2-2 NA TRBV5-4 CASSVGTDLTGELFF TGTGCCAGCAGCGTTGGGACAGACCTCACCGGGGAGCTGTTTTTT
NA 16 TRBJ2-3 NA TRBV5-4 CASSLPRAGSTDTQYF TGTGCCAGCAGCTTGCCCCGTGCGGGAAGCACAGATACGCAGTATTTT
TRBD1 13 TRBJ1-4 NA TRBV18 CASTGQAIEKLFF TGTGCCAGCACCGGACAGGCGATCGAAAAACTGTTTTTT
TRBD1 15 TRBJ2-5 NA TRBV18 CASSPATGSSETQYF TGTGCCAGCTCACCAGCGACAGGGAGCTCGGAGACCCAGTACTTC
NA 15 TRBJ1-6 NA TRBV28 CASRGGSSYNSPLHF TGTGCCAGCCGGGGGGGGAGCTCCTATAATTCACCCCTCCACTTT
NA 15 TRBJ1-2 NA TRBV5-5 CASSLAPGGSYGYTF TGTGCCAGCAGCTTGGCCCCGGGGGGGAGCTATGGCTACACCTTC
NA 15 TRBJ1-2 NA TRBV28 CASSTTAGLNYGYTF TGTGCCAGCAGTACTACGGCGGGCCTGAACTATGGCTACACCTTC
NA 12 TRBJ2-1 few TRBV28 CASTLGYREQFF TGTGCCAGCACGTTGGGATACAGGGAGCAGTTCTTC
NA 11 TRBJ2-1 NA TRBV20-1 CSARAGNEQFF TGCAGTGCTAGAGCCGGGAATGAGCAGTTCTTC
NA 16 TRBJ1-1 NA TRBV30 CAWSVGELGGGTEAFF TGTGCCTGGAGTGTAGGGGAATTGGGAGGGGGCACTGAAGCTTTCTTT
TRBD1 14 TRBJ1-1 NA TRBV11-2 CASSPNRGNTEAFF TGTGCCAGCAGCCCCAACAGGGGGAACACTGAAGCTTTCTTT
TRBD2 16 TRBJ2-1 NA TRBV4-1 CASSQERAGGYNEQFF TGCGCCAGCAGCCAAGAACGAGCGGGGGGTTACAATGAGCAGTTCTTC
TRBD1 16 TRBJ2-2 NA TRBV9 CASSVGWTGGTGELFF TGTGCCAGCAGCGTAGGGTGGACAGGGGGAACCGGGGAGCTGTTTTTT
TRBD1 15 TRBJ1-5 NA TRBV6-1 CASSEPGQVNQPQHF TGTGCCAGCAGTGAGCCGGGACAGGTCAATCAGCCCCAGCATTTT
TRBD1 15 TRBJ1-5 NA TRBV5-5 CASSLLYRGDQPQHF TGTGCCAGCAGCTTGCTGTACAGGGGTGATCAGCCCCAGCATTTT
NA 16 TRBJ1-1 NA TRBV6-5 CASSYGGGTRGTEAFF TGTGCCAGCAGTTACGGGGGGGGCACAAGGGGAACTGAAGCTTTCTTT
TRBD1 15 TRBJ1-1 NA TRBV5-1 CASSLVGTGSTEAFF TGCGCCAGCAGCTTGGTTGGGACAGGCTCCACTGAAGCTTTCTTT
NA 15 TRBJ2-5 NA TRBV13 CASSLGLWRQETQYF TGTGCCAGCAGCTTAGGCCTCTGGAGACAAGAGACCCAGTACTTC